Presented here are 6 T cell receptor beta chains from one specimen sequenced in a study of T cells in Graves' hyperthyroidism and ophthalmopathy. It was RNA transcripts that yielded the amplified TCR beta CDR3 regions. With the HTBI primer set, the TCR CDR3 went through a first round of RT-PCR. One entry per CDR3 protein results from TCRdb running MiXCR on the multiplex PCR reads. The sample yields 500,000 to 550,000 distinct CDR3 sequences, nearly 20% seen once. The sequenced sample consisted of blood. The receptors were sampled from a man aged 40-55 years with Graves' ophthalmopathy.

In its sample, this clonotype was seen a few times. The chain combines TRBV29-1 with TRBJ2-5, with TRBD2 matching 8 bases. The CDR3 has 13 residues. Per the germline V gene, CDR1 is SQVTM and CDR2 is ANQGSEA. Unmatched junction bases numbered 9, after V lost 7 bases and J lost 5 bases. CDR3 sequence (DNA): TGCAGCGCCTCCCTCGGGGGGGCCGAGACCCAGTACTTC. This translates into CSASLGGAETQYF.

CDR3 amino acids: CASSVSERAQETQYF. Written as DNA, the CDR3 is TGTGCCAGCAGCGTAAGTGAAAGGGCCCAAGAGACCCAGTACTTC. This chain links TRBV11-2 with TRBJ2-5, with no clear D. Deletions cut 5 bases from V and 1 base from J, with 14 bases between. This CDR3 comprises 15 residues. Germline V lookup: CDR1 SGHAT, CDR2 FQNNGV.

This clonotype has at least ten counts. The V and J genes are TRBV12-3 or TRBV12-4 and TRBJ2-1; 7 bases map to TRBD1. V dropped 1 base and J dropped 0; count of bases not matched to a gene: 6. The CDR3 sequence is 17 residues long. The CDR3 reads CASSLGDSPSSYNEQFF. CDR3 sequence (DNA): TGTGCCAGCAGTTTAGGGGACAGCCCAAGCTCCTACAATGAGCAGTTCTTC.

This clonotype was seen at least ten times. J is TRBJ2-1 and V is TRBV6-2 or TRBV6-3, with 10 bases identical to TRBD2. V was pared by 2 bases and J by 7 bases, with 8 bases of the junction left unmatched. The CDR3 totals 16 residues. The germline gives CDR1 MNHEY, CDR2 SVGEGT. The CDR3 region is CASSYPRLAGVNEQFF. The CDR3 DNA reads as TGTGCCAGCAGTTACCCTCGGCTAGCGGGAGTGAATGAGCAGTTCTTC.

This chain connects TRBV3-1 to TRBJ1-2; D gene unclear. The germline V and J ends were trimmed by 3 bases and 0 bases, with 11 bases remaining between them. Germline CDR1 LGHDT, CDR2 YNNKEL (reference sequence). This CDR3 is built from 15 residues. CDR3 region: CASSHPDPANYGYTF. The CDR3 region has the DNA TGTGCCAGCAGCCACCCGGACCCAGCTAACTATGGCTACACCTTC.

The chain joins TRBV27 to TRBJ2-5, with TRBD2 identical over 14 bases. V lost 3 bases, J lost 5 bases, and 5 bases stayed unmatched. CDR1 and CDR2 from the germline V gene are MNHEY and SMNVEV (reference sequence). This CDR3 comprises 16 residues. The chain's CDR3 is CASSFGTSGRRETQYF. In nucleotides, the CDR3 is TGTGCCAGCAGTTTTGGGACTAGCGGGAGACGGGAGACCCAGTACTTC.